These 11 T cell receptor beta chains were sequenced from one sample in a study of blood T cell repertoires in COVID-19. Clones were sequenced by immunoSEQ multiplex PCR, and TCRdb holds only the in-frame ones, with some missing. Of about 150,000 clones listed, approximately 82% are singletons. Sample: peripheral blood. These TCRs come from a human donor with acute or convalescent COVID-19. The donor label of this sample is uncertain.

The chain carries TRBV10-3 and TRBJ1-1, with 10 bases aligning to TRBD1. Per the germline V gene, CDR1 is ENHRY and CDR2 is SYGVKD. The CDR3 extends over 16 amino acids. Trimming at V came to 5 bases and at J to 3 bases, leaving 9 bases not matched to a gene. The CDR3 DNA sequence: TGTGCCATCAGTCCCCAGGGGGGACAGGGGTACACTGAAGCTTTCTTT. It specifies CAISPQGGQGYTEAFF.

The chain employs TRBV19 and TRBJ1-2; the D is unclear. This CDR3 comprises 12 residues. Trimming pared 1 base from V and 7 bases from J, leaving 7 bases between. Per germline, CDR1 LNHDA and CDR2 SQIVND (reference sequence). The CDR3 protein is CASSIAGFGYTF. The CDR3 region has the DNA TGTGCCAGTAGTATAGCCGGGTTTGGCTACACCTTC.

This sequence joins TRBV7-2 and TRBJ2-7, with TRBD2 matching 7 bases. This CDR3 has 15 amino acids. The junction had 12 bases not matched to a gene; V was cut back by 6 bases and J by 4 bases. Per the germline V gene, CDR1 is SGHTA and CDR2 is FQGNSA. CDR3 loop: CASRLSGGGKYEQYF. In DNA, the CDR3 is TGTGCCAGCAGACTAAGTGGGGGGGGGAAGTACGAGCAGTACTTC.

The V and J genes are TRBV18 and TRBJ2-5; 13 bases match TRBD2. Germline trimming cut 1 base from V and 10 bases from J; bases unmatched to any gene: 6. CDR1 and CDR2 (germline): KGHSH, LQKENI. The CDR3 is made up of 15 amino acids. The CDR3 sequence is CASSPRLAGGPGQYF. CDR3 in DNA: TGTGCCAGCTCACCACGACTAGCGGGGGGCCCCGGCCAGTACTTC.

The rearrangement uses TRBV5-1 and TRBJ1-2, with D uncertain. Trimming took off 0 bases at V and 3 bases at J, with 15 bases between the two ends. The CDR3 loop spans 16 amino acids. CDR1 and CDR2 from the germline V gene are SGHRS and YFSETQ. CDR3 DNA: TGCGCCAGCAGCTTGGATTCCGGGTCGGGTTACTATGGCTACACCTTC. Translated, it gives CASSLDSGSGYYGYTF.

The CDR3 region is CASSLDSLRGAPRTQYF. The CDR3 DNA is TGTGCCAGCAGCTTAGATAGTCTGCGGGGGGCCCCCCGGACCCAGTACTTC. V and J are TRBV11-3 and TRBJ2-5; 8 positions match TRBD2. The CDR3 covers 17 residues. Germline-derived CDR1 and CDR2 are SGHNT and YENEEA. V lost 0 bases and J lost 7; bases outside the gene matches: 13.

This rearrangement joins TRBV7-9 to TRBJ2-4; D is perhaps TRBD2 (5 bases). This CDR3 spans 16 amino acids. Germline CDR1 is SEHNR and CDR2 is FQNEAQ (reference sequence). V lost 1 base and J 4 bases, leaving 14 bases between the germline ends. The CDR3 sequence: CASSLERRPEKNIQYF. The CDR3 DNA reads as TGTGCCAGCAGCTTAGAGCGGCGACCAGAGAAAAACATTCAGTACTTC.

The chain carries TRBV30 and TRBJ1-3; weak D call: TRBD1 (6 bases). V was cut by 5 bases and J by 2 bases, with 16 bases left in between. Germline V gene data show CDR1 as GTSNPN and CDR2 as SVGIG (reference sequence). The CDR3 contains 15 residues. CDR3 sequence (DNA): TGTGCCTGGTCTCCAAGGGGGAGCGCTGGAAACACCATATATTTT. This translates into CAWSPRGSAGNTIYF.

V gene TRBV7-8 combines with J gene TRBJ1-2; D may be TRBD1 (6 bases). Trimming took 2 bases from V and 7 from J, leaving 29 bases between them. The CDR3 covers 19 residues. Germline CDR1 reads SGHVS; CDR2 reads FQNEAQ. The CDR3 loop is CASSLLGASSLPSSGGYTF. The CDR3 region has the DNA TGTGCCAGCAGCTTATTGGGGGCTAGTTCCCTCCCCTCCTCAGGTGGCTACACCTTC.

CDR3 protein: CASSLALGQGKNTEAFF. CDR3 bases: TGTGCCAGCAGCTTAGCGCTTGGACAGGGAAAGAACACTGAAGCTTTCTTT. The V call is TRBV11-1, the J call TRBJ1-1; 8 bases agree with TRBD1. Germline V gene sequence: CDR1 SGHAT, CDR2 FQDESV (reference sequence). Trimming at V came to 0 bases and at J to 1 base, leaving 7 bases not matched to a gene. This CDR3 is built from 17 residues. Drawing the rest from reference TRBV11-1 and TRBJ1-1, the complete variable domain is EAEVAQSPRYKITEKSQAVAFWCDPISGHATLYWYRQILGQGPELLVQFQDESVVDDSQLPKDRFSAERLKGVDSTLKIQPAELGDSAMYLCASSLALGQGKNTEAFFGQGTRLTVV.

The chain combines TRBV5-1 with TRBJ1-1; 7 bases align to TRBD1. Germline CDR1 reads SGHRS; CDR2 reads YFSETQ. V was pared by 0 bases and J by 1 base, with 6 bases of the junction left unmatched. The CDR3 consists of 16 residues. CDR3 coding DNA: TGCGCCAGCAGCTTGGCCGAGGGGGCTAAGAACACTGAAGCTTTCTTT. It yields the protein CASSLAEGAKNTEAFF.